The 4 T cell receptor beta chains given below trace back to one sample, sequenced in a study of T cell responses to AZD1222 COVID-19 vaccine. Profiled with immunoSEQ multiplex PCR; TCRdb holds only in-frame clones, not every one. The table records 120,000 or so clones, 90% of them present only once. Sample: peripheral blood, taken on day 0 of AZD1222 vaccination. The receptors originated from an adult in good health.

This chain's CDR3 is CASSHTLRGGTEAFF. In nucleotides, the CDR3 is TGTGCCAGCAGCCACACACTTCGGGGAGGGACTGAAGCTTTCTTT. The chain combines TRBV6-2 or TRBV6-3 with TRBJ1-1; D unresolved. V was trimmed by 6 bases and J by 5 bases, leaving 19 bases between them. Germline V gives CDR1 MNHEY, CDR2 SVGEGT. The CDR3 is 15 amino acids.

This sequence joins TRBV5-1 and TRBJ1-6; D remains unclear. Trimming cost V 1 base and J 5 bases, with 16 bases left between them. Germline V lookup: CDR1 SGHRS, CDR2 YFSETQ. The CDR3 is 17 residues long. CDR3 sequence (DNA): TGCGCCAGCAGCTTGTCGTCCCGCGGGGTGAATAATTCACCCCTCCACTTT. This codes for CASSLSSRGVNNSPLHF.

The chain is built from TRBV24-1 and TRBJ1-5, with D tentatively TRBD1 (5 bases). V shed 5 bases and J shed 3 bases, with 13 bases lying between them. The V gene's germline CDR1 is KGHDR and CDR2 SFDVKD. The CDR3 runs to 15 residues. In DNA, the CDR3 is TGTGCCACCAGTGGGGCAGGGTTGGACAATCAGCCCCAGCATTTT. Translated: CATSGAGLDNQPQHF.

The rearrangement links TRBV25-1 to TRBJ1-4, with 9 bases fitting TRBD1. V shed 4 bases, J shed 8 bases, and the junction held 2 bases outside the gene matches. Germline lookup yields CDR1 MGHDK and CDR2 SYGVNS. The CDR3 covers 13 residues. CDR3 coding DNA: TGTGCCAGCAGTGCGACAGGGGGGGAAAAACTGTTTTTT. This translates into CASSATGGEKLFF. Full variable domain (missing parts from reference TRBV25-1 and TRBJ1-4): EADIYQTPRYLVIGTGKKITLECSQTMGHDKMYWYQQDPGMELHLIHYSYGVNSTEKGDLSSESTVSRIRTEHFPLTLESARPSHTSQYLCASSATGGEKLFFGSGTQLSVL.